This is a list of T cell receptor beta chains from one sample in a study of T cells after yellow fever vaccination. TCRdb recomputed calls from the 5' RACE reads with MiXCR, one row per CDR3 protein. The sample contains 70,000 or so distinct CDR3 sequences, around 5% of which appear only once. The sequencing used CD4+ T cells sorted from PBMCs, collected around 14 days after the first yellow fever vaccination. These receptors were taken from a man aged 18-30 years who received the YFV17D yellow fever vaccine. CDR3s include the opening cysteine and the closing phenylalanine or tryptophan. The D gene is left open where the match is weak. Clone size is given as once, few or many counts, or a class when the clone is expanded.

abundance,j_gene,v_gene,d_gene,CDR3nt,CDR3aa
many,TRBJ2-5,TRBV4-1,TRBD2,TGCGCCAGCAGCCAAACGGGGGGGGGCCGAGAGACCCAGTACTTC,CASSQTGGGRETQYF
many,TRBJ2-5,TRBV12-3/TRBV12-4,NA,TGTGCCAGCAGTTTATGGCTACTAGAGGAGACCCAGTACTTC,CASSLWLLEETQYF
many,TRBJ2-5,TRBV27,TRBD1,TGTGCCAGCAGTGGGACAGGGACAGAGACCCAGTACTTC,CASSGTGTETQYF
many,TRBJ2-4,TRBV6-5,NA,TGTGCCAGCAGTTCCCAGACACCCATAGCCAAAAACATTCAGTACTTC,CASSSQTPIAKNIQYF
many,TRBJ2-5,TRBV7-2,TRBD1,TGTGCCAGCAGCTTAACTAGACAGGGCGGGGAGACCCAGTACTTC,CASSLTRQGGETQYF
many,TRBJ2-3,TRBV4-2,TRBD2,TGTGCCAGCAGCCAAGGCCCTGGGACTAGCGCCACAGATACGCAGTATTTT,CASSQGPGTSATDTQYF
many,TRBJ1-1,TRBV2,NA,TGTGCCAGCAGTCCAACTGGGGTCGCTTTCTTT,CASSPTGVAFF
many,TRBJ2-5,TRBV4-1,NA,TGCGCCAGCAGCCAAGTTCGGCTAGGCATAGCCCAAGAGACCCAGTACTTC,CASSQVRLGIAQETQYF
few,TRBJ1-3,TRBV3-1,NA,TGTGCCAGCAGCCAAGTTTTTTTCTTCTCTGGAAACACCATATATTTT,CASSQVFFFSGNTIYF
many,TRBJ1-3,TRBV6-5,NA,TGTGCCAGCAGTTACTCAGAGGATGGAAACACCATATATTTT,CASSYSEDGNTIYF